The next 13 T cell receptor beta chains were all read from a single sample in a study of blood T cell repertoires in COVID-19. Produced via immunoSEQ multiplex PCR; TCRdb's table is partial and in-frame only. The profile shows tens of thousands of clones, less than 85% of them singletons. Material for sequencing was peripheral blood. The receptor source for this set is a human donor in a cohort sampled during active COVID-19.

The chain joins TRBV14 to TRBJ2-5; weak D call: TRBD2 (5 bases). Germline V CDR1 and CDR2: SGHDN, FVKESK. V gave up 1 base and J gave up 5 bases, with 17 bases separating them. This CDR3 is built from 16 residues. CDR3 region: CASSQAIPGRGETQYF. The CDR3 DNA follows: TGTGCCAGCAGCCAAGCTATCCCCGGTCGAGGGGAGACCCAGTACTTC.

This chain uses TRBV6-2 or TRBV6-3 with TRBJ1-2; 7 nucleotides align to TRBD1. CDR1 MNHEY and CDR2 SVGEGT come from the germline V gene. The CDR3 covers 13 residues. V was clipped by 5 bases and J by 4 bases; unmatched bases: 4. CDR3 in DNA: TGTGCCAGCAGTCCAGACAGGGTCTATGGCTACACCTTC. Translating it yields CASSPDRVYGYTF.

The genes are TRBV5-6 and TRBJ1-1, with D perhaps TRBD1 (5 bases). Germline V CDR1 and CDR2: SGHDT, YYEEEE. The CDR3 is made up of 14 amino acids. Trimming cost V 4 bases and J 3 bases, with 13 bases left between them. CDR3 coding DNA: TGTGCCAGCAGCCTGGGACCGGGGGACACTGAAGCTTTCTTT. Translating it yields CASSLGPGDTEAFF.

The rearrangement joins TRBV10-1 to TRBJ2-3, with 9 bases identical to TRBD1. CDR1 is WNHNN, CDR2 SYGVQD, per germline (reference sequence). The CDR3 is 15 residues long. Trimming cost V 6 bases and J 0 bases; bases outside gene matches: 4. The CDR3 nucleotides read TGCGCCAGCAGCGCCGGGACAGGGAGCACAGATACGCAGTATTTT. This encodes CASSAGTGSTDTQYF.

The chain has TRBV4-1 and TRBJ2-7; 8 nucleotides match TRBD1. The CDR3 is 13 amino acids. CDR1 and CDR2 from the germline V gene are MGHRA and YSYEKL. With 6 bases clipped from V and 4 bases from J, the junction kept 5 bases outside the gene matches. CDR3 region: CASRGTGEYEQYF. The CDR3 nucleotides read TGCGCCAGCAGGGGGACAGGCGAGTACGAGCAGTACTTC.

This chain's CDR3 is CASSRGPSRVGETQYF. CDR3 nucleotide sequence: TGTGCCAGCAGCAGGGGCCCATCTAGGGTAGGGGAGACCCAGTACTTC. The chain links TRBV5-4 to TRBJ2-5; possibly TRBD1 for D (5 bases). Germline-derived CDR1 and CDR2 are SGHNT and YYREEE (reference sequence). CDR3 length: 16 amino acids. Trimming removed 4 bases from V and 5 bases from J, with 21 bases in between.

The CDR3 nucleotides are TGTGCCACCAGTGATCCAGGGTCTGGGGCCAACGTCCTGACTTTC. Encoded protein: CATSDPGSGANVLTF. The chain combines TRBV24-1 with TRBJ2-6, with a possible D match to TRBD1 (5 bases). Germline assignment: CDR1 KGHDR and CDR2 SFDVKD. The CDR3 sequence is 15 residues long. Trimming took 3 bases from V and 1 from J, leaving 6 bases between them.

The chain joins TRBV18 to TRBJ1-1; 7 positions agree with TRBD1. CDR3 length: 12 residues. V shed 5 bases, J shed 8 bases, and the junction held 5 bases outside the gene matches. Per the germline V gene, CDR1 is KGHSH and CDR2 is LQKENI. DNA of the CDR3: TGTGCCAGCTCAGGACAGGTACAAGAAGCTTTCTTT. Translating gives CASSGQVQEAFF. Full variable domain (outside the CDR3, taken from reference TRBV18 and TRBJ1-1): NAGVMQNPRHLVRRRGQEARLRCSPMKGHSHVYWYRQLPEEGLKFMVYLQKENIIDESGMPKERFSAEFPKEGPSILRIQQVVRGDSAAYFCASSGQVQEAFFGQGTRLTVV.

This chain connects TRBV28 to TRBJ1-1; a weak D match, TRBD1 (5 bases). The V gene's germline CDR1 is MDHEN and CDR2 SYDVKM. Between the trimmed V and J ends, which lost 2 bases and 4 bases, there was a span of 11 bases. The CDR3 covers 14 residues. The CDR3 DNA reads TGTGCCAGCAGTTTAGGGGGGGGACCCACTGAAGCTTTCTTT. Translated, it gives CASSLGGGPTEAFF. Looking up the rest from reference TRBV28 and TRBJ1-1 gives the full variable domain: DVKVTQSSRYLVKRTGEKVFLECVQDMDHENMFWYRQDPGLGLRLIYFSYDVKMKEKGDIPEGYSVSREKKERFSLILESASTNQTSMYLCASSLGGGPTEAFFGQGTRLTVV.

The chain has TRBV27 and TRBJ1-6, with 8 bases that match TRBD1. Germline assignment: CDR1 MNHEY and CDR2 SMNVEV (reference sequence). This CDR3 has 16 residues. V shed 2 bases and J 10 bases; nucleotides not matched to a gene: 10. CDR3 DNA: TGTGCCAGCAGTTTAAGAGCGGACAGGGTTATCTCACCCCTCCACTTT. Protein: CASSLRADRVISPLHF.

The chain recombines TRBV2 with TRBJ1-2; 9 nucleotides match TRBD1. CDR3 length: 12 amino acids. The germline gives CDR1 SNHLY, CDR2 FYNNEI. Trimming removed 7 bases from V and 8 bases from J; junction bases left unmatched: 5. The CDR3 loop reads CASKVDRGGYTF. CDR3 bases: TGTGCCAGCAAGGTGGACAGGGGAGGCTACACCTTC. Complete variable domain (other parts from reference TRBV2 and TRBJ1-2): EPEVTQTPSHQVTQMGQEVILRCVPISNHLYFYWYRQILGQKVEFLVSFYNNEISEKSEIFDDQFSVERPDGSNFTLKIRSTKLEDSAMYFCASKVDRGGYTFGSGTRLTVV.

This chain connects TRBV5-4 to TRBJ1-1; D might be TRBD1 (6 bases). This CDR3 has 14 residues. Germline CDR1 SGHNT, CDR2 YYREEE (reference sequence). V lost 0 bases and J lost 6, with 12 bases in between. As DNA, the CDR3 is TGTGCCAGCAGCTTGGCAGGGGCGCTCTCTGAAGCTTTCTTT. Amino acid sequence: CASSLAGALSEAFF.

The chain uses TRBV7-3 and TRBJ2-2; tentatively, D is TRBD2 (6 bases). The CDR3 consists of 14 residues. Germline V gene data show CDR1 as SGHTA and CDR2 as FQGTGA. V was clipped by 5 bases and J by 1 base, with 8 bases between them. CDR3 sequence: CASSRAGNTGELFF. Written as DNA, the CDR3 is TGTGCCAGCAGCCGAGCGGGGAACACCGGGGAGCTGTTTTTT.